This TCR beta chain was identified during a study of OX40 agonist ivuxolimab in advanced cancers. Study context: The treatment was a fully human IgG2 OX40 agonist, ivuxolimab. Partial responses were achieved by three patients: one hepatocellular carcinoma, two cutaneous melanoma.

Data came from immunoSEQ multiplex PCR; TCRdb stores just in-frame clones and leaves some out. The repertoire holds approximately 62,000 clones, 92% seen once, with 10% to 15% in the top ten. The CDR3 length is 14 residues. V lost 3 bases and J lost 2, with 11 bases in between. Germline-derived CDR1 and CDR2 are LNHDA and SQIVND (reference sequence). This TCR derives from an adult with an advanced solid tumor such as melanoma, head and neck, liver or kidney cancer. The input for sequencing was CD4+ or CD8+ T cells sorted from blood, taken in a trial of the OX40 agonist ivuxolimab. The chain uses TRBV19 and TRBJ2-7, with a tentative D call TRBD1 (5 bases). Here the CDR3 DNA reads TGTGCCAGTAGTATTGGGGCAGAGCCCTACGAGCAGTACTTC. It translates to CASSIGAEPYEQYF.